This T cell receptor (beta chain) was captured by sequencing in a study of CD8 T cells in Susac syndrome. Reverse transcription used about 0.45 to 1 ug RNA and random hexamers. Amplification of TCR beta CDR3 spanned 54 Vbeta and 13 Jbeta via immunoSEQ multiplex PCR. TCRdb called the immunoSEQ multiplex PCR reads again in MiXCR, with one record for every CDR3 protein. The repertoire holds over 300,000 distinct CDR3 sequences, with about 90% as singletons. Study findings and constraints: The authors acknowledged that the study's TCR sequencing and HLA analysis involved relatively few individuals.

CD8+ and CD4+ T cells from blood underwent TCR beta sequencing. FACS enriched CD8+ TEMRA cells, while bulk CD8+ and CD4+ were negatively isolated. Trimming removed 2 bases from V and 11 bases from J, with 12 bases in between. Germline V gene sequence: CDR1 SGHDN, CDR2 FVKESK. The CDR3 is 12 amino acids. On this clonotype: Its cognate antigen is unknown.

Material: CD4+ T cells from PBMCs. V usage is TRBV14 and J usage is TRBJ1-1, with D perhaps TRBD1 (6 bases). The receptor comes from a human donor with multiple sclerosis. The DNA for the CDR3 is TGTGCCAGCAGCCAACCCGGGAGGGGGGCTTTCTTT. Protein product: CASSQPGRGAFF.